This TCR beta chain was sequenced for a study of PD-L1 blockade in urothelial cancer. Study-level information: Twenty-five of the 29 patients were men with bladder-origin urothelial cancer.

What went into each PCR as a spike was synthetic TCR analog templates. The table came from immunoSEQ multiplex PCR; TCRdb's copy has only in-frame clones and leaves some out. The data hold roughly 120,000 clones, with 85% to 90% observed a single time. Regarding time point: peripheral blood 6 weeks after treatment start. The CDR3 has 13 residues. The germline CDR1 and CDR2 sequences are SGDLS and YYNGEE. V shed 5 bases and J shed 4 bases, with 13 bases lying between them. The V and J genes are TRBV9 and TRBJ2-7; D possibly corresponds to TRBD2 (7 bases). The receptor's source is a man aged 60 to 75 with urothelial cancer. Sequenced here: PBMCs, sampled around atezolizumab (anti-PD-L1) treatment. DNA of the CDR3: TGTGCCAGCAGTGGGGGGGCGTGGTACGAGCAGTACTTC. Translation gives CASSGGAWYEQYF. The full variable domain, in which reference TRBV9 and TRBJ2-7 provide the parts outside the CDR3, is DSGVTQTPKHLITATGQRVTLRCSPRSGDLSVYWYQQSLDQGLQFLIQYYNGEERAKGNILERFSAQQFPDLHSELNLSSLELGDSALYFCASSGGAWYEQYFGPGTRLTVT.